The clone carrying this T cell receptor (beta chain) was observed at least ten times. What it binds is unknown. This sample stems from a study of metastatic and nonmetastatic thyroid tumors. Study-wide background: Peripheral blood and tumor or nodule samples from malignant and benign thyroid patients were compared.

Source study methods: A papillary thyroid cancer distant-metastasis classifier was built from CDR3 differences across clinicopathological groups. TCRdb re-called the PCR reads through MiXCR. The V and J calls and clone size come from TCRdb's table, not from the authors' own analysis. The sample gives roughly 8,000 clones, less than 35% of which show up once; 10% to 13% is in the top ten. Patients underwent thyroid surgery, and none had received any treatment before it. Study outcomes and limitations: In blood and tumor, TCR beta diversity was reportedly significantly higher in malignant thyroid tumors than in benign nodules.

The clonotype comes from a female donor with papillary thyroid cancer or a benign thyroid nodule (not recorded which). Some clones in this sample may be carry-over from other donors' samples. The sequencing sample was made of tumor tissue.

This CDR3 reads CASSLNVNTEAFF. The CDR3 bases are TGTGCCAGCAGCTTAAATGTGAACACTGAAGCTTTCTTT. The V call is TRBV7-3, the J call TRBJ1-1; D call uncertain. V lost 1 base and J lost 0, with 3 bases in between. The CDR3 is 13 amino acids. Germline V gene lookup returns CDR1 SGHTA and CDR2 FQGTGA.